A selection of T cell receptor beta chains follows, all from one sample in a study of CD8 T cells in ankylosing spondylitis. MiXCR, run by TCRdb on the 5' RACE reads, gives a single entry per CDR3 protein. The sample holds fewer than 200,000 distinct CDR3 sequences; approximately 9% are singletons and the top ten take over 13%. The specimen sequenced was blood, either unsorted or a sorted T cell fraction (not recorded which). Source of these receptors: a female donor with ankylosing spondylitis or in good health (not recorded which). Each CDR3 is given with its conserved first and last residue. The D gene is left open where the match is weak. Some rows have no size entry. The others give once, few or many, or a class for an expanded clone.

j_gene | abundance | d_gene | v_gene | CDR3aa | CDR3nt
TRBJ2-7 | many | . | TRBV10-3 | CAISEAQGSYEQYF | TGTGCCATCAGTGAGGCTCAGGGGTCCTACGAGCAGTACTTC
TRBJ1-4 | many | TRBD1 | TRBV2 | CASSRGDRGATNEKLFF | TGTGCCAGCAGTAGGGGGGACAGGGGTGCAACTAATGAAAAACTGTTTTTT
TRBJ2-5 | many | . | TRBV29-1 | CSVEGLDSQETQYF | TGCAGCGTTGAAGGTCTGGACAGCCAAGAGACCCAGTACTTC
TRBJ2-5 | many | . | TRBV25-1 | CASSEQTAARETQYF | TGTGCCAGCAGTGAACAAACGGCCGCTCGAGAGACCCAGTACTTC
TRBJ2-7 | . | TRBD2 | TRBV6-5 | CASSYLADSYEQYF | TGTGCCAGCAGTTATCTAGCGGACTCCTACGAGCAGTACTTC
TRBJ2-5 | few | . | TRBV5-6 | CASSWEIGEIKYF | TGTGCCAGCAGCTGGGAAATTGGGGAGATTAAGTACTTC
TRBJ2-2 | many | TRBD2 | TRBV5-4 | CASSSQGSGAITWDAGELFF | TGTGCCAGCAGCTCGCAGGGTAGCGGGGCCATTACATGGGACGCCGGGGAGCTGTTTTTT
TRBJ2-2 | many | . | TRBV9 | CASSTWNTGELFF | TGTGCCAGCAGCACTTGGAACACCGGGGAGCTGTTTTTT
TRBJ1-1 | many | TRBD1 | TRBV16 | CASSPLQGRDTEAFF | TGTGCCAGCAGCCCCCTACAGGGGAGGGACACTGAAGCTTTCTTT
TRBJ1-1 | many | . | TRBV20-1 | CSARERDYTEAFF | TGCAGTGCTAGAGAAAGGGACTACACTGAAGCTTTCTTT
TRBJ2-3 | . | . | TRBV7-8 | CASSFRPDTQYF | TGTGCCAGCAGCTTTCGCCCAGATACGCAGTATTTT
TRBJ1-1 | few | . | TRBV11-2 | CASSIRITEAFF | TGTGCCAGCAGCATCAGAATAACTGAAGCTTTCTTT
TRBJ2-1 | many | . | TRBV12-3/TRBV12-4 | CASTPPGGAYNEQFF | TGTGCCAGCACTCCCCCGGGCGGGGCCTACAATGAGCAGTTCTTC
TRBJ2-3 | few | TRBD2 | TRBV27 | CASSPKREGSRYTQYF | TGTGCCAGCAGTCCCAAGCGGGAGGGCTCCCGATATACGCAGTATTTT
TRBJ2-2 | many | . | TRBV5-1 | CASSLGTTNSNTGELFF | TGCGCCAGCAGCTTGGGGACTACTAATTCGAACACCGGGGAGCTGTTTTTT
TRBJ2-7 | . | TRBD2 | TRBV20-1 | CSAPITGTSGSYEQYF | TGCAGTGCTCCGATAACGGGGACTAGCGGGAGTTACGAGCAGTACTTC
TRBJ2-3 | few | TRBD2 | TRBV7-9 | CGMAGEYTDTQYF | TGTGGCATGGCGGGGGAGTACACAGATACGCAGTATTTT
TRBJ2-1 | . | TRBD2 | TRBV11-2 | CASTPSGSFSGRRGNEQFF | TGTGCCAGCACCCCAAGCGGGAGTTTCAGCGGGAGGCGGGGGAATGAGCAGTTCTTC
TRBJ1-4 | many | . | TRBV20-1 | CSARGATNEKLFF | TGCAGTGCCCGGGGGGCAACTAATGAAAAACTGTTTTTT
TRBJ1-1 | medium-sized | . | TRBV28 | CASSGRPGQYTEAFF | TGTGCCAGCAGTGGACGCCCGGGACAATACACTGAAGCTTTCTTT
TRBJ2-1 | many | TRBD2 | TRBV6-5 | CASSYGGSDEQFF | TGTGCCAGCAGTTACGGCGGGAGCGATGAGCAGTTCTTC
TRBJ2-7 | many | . | TRBV12-3/TRBV12-4 | CASSLSATAVEQYF | TGTGCCAGCAGTTTAAGCGCGACGGCCGTCGAGCAGTACTTC